Below, 26 T cell receptor beta chains from the same sample are listed, as sequenced in a study. From the 5' RACE reads, TCRdb called clonotypes with MiXCR, one entry per CDR3 protein. The top ten hold about 3% of the sample, which has 55,000 to 80,000 distinct CDR3 sequences, 20% to 25% seen once. Sequencing used memory CD4+ T cells sorted from a lymph node. Indicated subset: memory CD4+ T cells, CD4+CD45RO+CD25-. The receptor set was obtained from a female donor with breast cancer.

This clonotype was detected ten times or more. The V call is TRBV6-5, the J call TRBJ1-1, with D hard to call. V lost 7 bases and J 0 bases, leaving 15 bases between the germline ends. The germline V gene has CDR1 MNHEY and CDR2 SVGAGI. CDR3 length: 15 amino acids. CDR3 region: CASTNSWGMNTEAFF. The DNA for the CDR3 is TGTGCCAGCACCAACAGCTGGGGAATGAACACTGAAGCTTTCTTT.

Many counts were recorded for this clonotype. V is TRBV4-3 and J is TRBJ1-6, with D unresolved. The CDR3 runs 15 residues. Germline CDR1 is LGHNA and CDR2 is YSLEER. V was pared by 3 bases and J by 5 bases, with 11 bases between. In DNA, the CDR3 is TGCGCCAGCAGCCAGGACCAGTCTGATAATTCACCCCTCCACTTT. The encoded protein is CASSQDQSDNSPLHF.

This clonotype was observed many times. The rearrangement uses TRBV4-2 and TRBJ1-1; D not certain. Trimming took 1 base from V and 5 from J, leaving 8 bases between them. There are 13 residues in the CDR3. Germline values: CDR1 LGHNA, CDR2 YNFKEQ. CDR3 DNA: TGTGCCAGCAGCCAAGTAGATAGAACTGAAGCTTTCTTT. Its translation: CASSQVDRTEAFF.

CDR3 in amino acids: CASSLRPNRGAEAFF. CDR3 bases: TGTGCCAGCAGTTTAAGGCCCAACAGGGGGGCTGAAGCTTTCTTT. The V and J genes are TRBV27 and TRBJ1-1, with 8 bases lining up with TRBD1. V trimming: 2 bases; J trimming: 6 bases; junction bases outside the gene matches: 8. The CDR3 spans 15 residues. The germline V gene has CDR1 MNHEY and CDR2 SMNVEV (reference sequence).

The V and J genes are TRBV20-1 and TRBJ2-5; 8 positions match TRBD2. From germline, CDR1 is DFQATT and CDR2 SNEGSKA (reference sequence). The CDR3 sequence is 14 residues long. V was pared by 5 bases and J by 1 base, with 6 bases of the junction left unmatched. The CDR3 loop reads CSAPSLAVQETQYF. CDR3 nucleotides: TGCAGTGCTCCGTCACTAGCGGTCCAAGAGACCCAGTACTTC.

This chain uses TRBV30 with TRBJ2-7, with 8 bases fitting TRBD2. CDR3 size: 12 residues. Germline CDR1 reads GTSNPN; CDR2 reads SVGIG (reference sequence). J gave up 2 bases and V 3 bases, and 0 bases lay outside the gene matches. The CDR3, as DNA: TGTGCCTGGAGCGGGGGGGCCTACGAGCAGTACTTC. Protein product: CAWSGGAYEQYF.

The chain uses TRBV7-9 and TRBJ1-5, with D possibly TRBD1 on 6 matching bases. CDR3 length: 15 amino acids. Trimming cost V 5 bases and J 5 bases, with 16 bases left between them. Germline V gene sequence: CDR1 SEHNR, CDR2 FQNEAQ (reference sequence). This chain's CDR3 is CASSRGGGPDQPQHF. The CDR3 DNA sequence: TGTGCCAGCAGCAGGGGCGGGGGGCCTGATCAGCCCCAGCATTTT. The full variable domain, its missing parts supplied by reference TRBV7-9 and TRBJ1-5, is DTGVSQNPRHKITKRGQNVTFRCDPISEHNRLYWYRQTLGQGPEFLTYFQNEAQLEKSRLLSDRFSAERPKGSFSTLEIQRTEQGDSAMYLCASSRGGGPDQPQHFGDGTRLSIL.

This CDR3 is CSAWGGMGDNEQFF. CDR3 nucleotide sequence: TGCAGTGCATGGGGGGGAATGGGGGACAATGAGCAGTTCTTC. This rearrangement joins TRBV20-1 to TRBJ2-1; TRBD2 matches 7 bases. Germline CDR1 reads DFQATT; CDR2 reads SNEGSKA (reference sequence). The CDR3 loop spans 14 amino acids. After removal of 6 bases from V and 5 bases from J, the junction contained 10 bases not matched to a gene.

This clonotype was recorded many times. This chain connects TRBV20-1 to TRBJ2-2; 8 nucleotides match TRBD2. Germline trimming cut 7 bases from V and 5 bases from J; bases unmatched to any gene: 9. Germline loops: CDR1 DFQATT, CDR2 SNEGSKA (reference sequence). The CDR3 is 14 amino acids. This CDR3 reads CSVREGLRTGELFF. CDR3 nucleotides: TGCAGTGTCCGGGAGGGCCTAAGGACCGGGGAGCTGTTTTTT.

This clonotype was counted only a few times. This chain links TRBV5-1 with TRBJ1-6, with D uncertain. Trimming shortened V by 3 bases and J by 7 bases, and 14 bases separated the two germline ends. The CDR3 contains 15 residues. Germline V gene lookup returns CDR1 SGHRS and CDR2 YFSETQ. Here the CDR3 reads CASSSGDGENSPLHF. CDR3 nucleotides: TGCGCCAGCAGCTCGGGAGACGGGGAGAATTCACCCCTCCACTTT.

The CDR3 loop is CASSTSRYNEQFF. The CDR3 region has the DNA TGTGCCAGCTCGACCTCTAGGTACAATGAGCAGTTCTTC. The V and J genes are TRBV18 and TRBJ2-1, with D hard to call. Germline lookup yields CDR1 KGHSH and CDR2 LQKENI. The CDR3 spans 13 residues. V gave up 6 bases and J gave up 4 bases, with 10 bases separating them. The whole variable domain, remainder taken from reference TRBV18 and TRBJ2-1, is NAGVMQNPRHLVRRRGQEARLRCSPMKGHSHVYWYRQLPEEGLKFMVYLQKENIIDESGMPKERFSAEFPKEGPSILRIQQVVRGDSAAYFCASSTSRYNEQFFGPGTRLTVL.

This clonotype has only a few counts. In DNA, the CDR3 is TGTGCCACCAGCACCGGGGACAGGGGCAATCAGCCCCAGCATTTT. It yields the protein CATSTGDRGNQPQHF. V is TRBV15 and J is TRBJ1-5; 9 bases map to TRBD1. CDR1 and CDR2 from the germline V gene are LNHNV and YYDKDF (reference sequence). V trimming: 4 bases; J trimming: 2 bases; junction bases outside the gene matches: 3. The CDR3 is 15 amino acids.

The chain is built from TRBV5-1 and TRBJ2-3; D might be TRBD2 (5 bases). CDR1 is SGHRS, CDR2 YFSETQ, per germline. The length of the CDR3 is 14 residues. Trimming cost V 1 base and J 3 bases, with 9 bases left between them. The CDR3 DNA reads TGCGCCAGCAGCTTGCGTCGAGGGACAGATACGCAGTATTTT. This encodes CASSLRRGTDTQYF. The whole variable domain, remainder taken from reference TRBV5-1 and TRBJ2-3, is KAGVTQTPRYLIKTRGQQVTLSCSPISGHRSVSWYQQTPGQGLQFLFEYFSETQRNKGNFPGRFSGRQFSNSRSEMNVSTLELGDSALYLCASSLRRGTDTQYFGPGTRLTVL.

Ten or more counts support this clonotype. The chain carries TRBV7-2 and TRBJ2-1; 7 bases fit TRBD2. The CDR3 totals 15 residues. CDR1 and CDR2 from the germline V gene are SGHTA and FQGNSA. Germline trimming cut 1 base from V and 9 bases from J; bases unmatched to any gene: 9. As DNA, the CDR3 is TGTGCCAGCAGCTTAGTGGGTGGGGGGGTCGGTGAGCAGTTCTTC. This codes for CASSLVGGGVGEQFF.

As for this clonotype: This could be a read error, since a much larger clone is one nucleotide away. The chain joins TRBV6-2 or TRBV6-3 to TRBJ1-5; D unresolved. Germline V gene sequence: CDR1 MNHEY, CDR2 SVGEGT. The ends were cut back, 5 bases at V and 3 bases at J, with 17 bases in the middle. The CDR3 loop spans 16 amino acids. The DNA of the CDR3 is TGTGCCAGCAGTCAGTTACCCCTAGCATCCAATCAGCCCCAGCATTTT. Its translation: CASSQLPLASNQPQHF.

The chain is built from TRBV27 and TRBJ2-5; tentatively, D is TRBD1 (6 bases). The V gene lost 2 bases and the J gene lost 5 bases, with 21 bases spanning the gap. CDR3 length equals 17 residues. Germline V lookup: CDR1 MNHEY, CDR2 SMNVEV (reference sequence). CDR3 DNA sequence: TGTGCCAGCAGTTTAGGGTGGGGGCAGGGTCAGGAGGAGACCCAGTACTTC. Amino acids: CASSLGWGQGQEETQYF.

Regarding this clonotype: A single base separates this from a much larger clone, so it may be a read error. The CDR3 DNA reads as TGCAGTGTCGGACTAGCGGACTCCTACGAGCAGTACTTC. It specifies CSVGLADSYEQYF. The V call is TRBV20-1, the J call TRBJ2-7; the match to TRBD2 covers 10 bases. J was trimmed by 0 bases and V by 7 bases; bases with no gene match: 3. CDR3 size: 13 residues. Germline V CDR1 and CDR2: DFQATT, SNEGSKA (reference sequence).

This clonotype was seen only a few times. The chain couples TRBV20-1 to TRBJ2-5; 8 nucleotides match TRBD1. In germline, CDR1 is DFQATT, CDR2 SNEGSKA (reference sequence). Losses at the gene ends were 2 bases for V and 4 bases for J; bases not matched to a gene: 3. The CDR3 is 13 amino acids. The DNA for the CDR3 is TGCAGTGCTAGACAGGGGGCTGGAGAGACCCAGTACTTC. Protein: CSARQGAGETQYF.

Note on this clonotype: Mismatch with germline at one junction end may stem from a read error. The J gene is TRBJ1-5, the V gene TRBV6-2 or TRBV6-3; possibly TRBD1 for D (5 bases). This CDR3 comprises 14 residues. Germline CDR1 is MNHEY and CDR2 is SVGEGT. CDR3 DNA sequence: TGTGCCAGCAGTCAGCAGGGTGTGGAACAGCCCCGGCATTTT. This encodes CASSQQGVEQPRHF.

This chain connects TRBV9 to TRBJ1-1; D possibly corresponds to TRBD1 (6 bases). This CDR3 contains 16 residues. CDR1 SGDLS and CDR2 YYNGEE come from the germline V gene. The V gene lost 4 bases and the J gene lost 0 bases, with 16 bases spanning the gap. CDR3 residues: CASSKGGLGMNTEAFF. For the CDR3, the DNA is TGTGCCAGCAGCAAGGGGGGGCTGGGGATGAACACTGAAGCTTTCTTT.

CDR3 residues: CASSPPENQPQHF. The DNA of the CDR3 is TGTGCCAGCTCACCACCGGAAAATCAGCCCCAGCATTTT. This rearrangement joins TRBV18 to TRBJ1-5; D unclear. V was shortened by 0 bases and J by 4 bases, with 4 bases between the two germline ends. CDR1 and CDR2 from the germline V gene are KGHSH and LQKENI. This CDR3 contains 13 residues.

The chain recombines TRBV4-1 with TRBJ2-4; 8 bases are shared with TRBD1. CDR3 length: 15 residues. The germline gives CDR1 MGHRA, CDR2 YSYEKL. V shed 4 bases and J 9 bases; nucleotides not matched to a gene: 11. The CDR3 bases are TGCGCCAGCAGCCTCGGCCGGGACAGGCAGGGCATTCAGTACTTC. Translated: CASSLGRDRQGIQYF.

Concerning this clonotype: At one end, the junction sequence differs from germline, possibly due to a read error. The chain couples TRBV5-1 to TRBJ1-4, with 9 bases lining up with TRBD1. In germline, CDR1 is SGHRS, CDR2 YFSETQ. The CDR3 covers 16 residues. The CDR3 coding sequence is TGCGCCAGCAGCTCGGACGGGACAGGGCCTAATGAAAAACTGTTGTTT. Its protein product is CASSSDGTGPNEKLLF. The complete variable domain, with remaining parts taken from reference TRBV5-1 and TRBJ1-4, reads KAGVTQTPRYLIKTRGQQVTLSCSPISGHRSVSWYQQTPGQGLQFLFEYFSETQRNKGNFPGRFSGRQFSNSRSEMNVSTLELGDSALYLCASSSDGTGPNEKLLFGSGTQLSVL.

A note on this clonotype: This clone may be a read error of a much larger clone one base away. The chain combines TRBV12-3 or TRBV12-4 with TRBJ2-2; the D gene is possibly TRBD2 (6 bases). This CDR3 is 13 amino acids long. The CDR3 sequence is CASSISDVGGLFF. The CDR3 DNA reads as TGTGCCAGCAGCATTAGCGACGTCGGGGGGCTGTTTTTT.

The chain couples TRBV5-1 to TRBJ2-3; D remains unclear. The CDR3 has 16 amino acids. The germline gives CDR1 SGHRS, CDR2 YFSETQ. Trimming left V 0 bases short and J 1 base short, with 12 bases between. CDR3 residues: CASSLGPGVGTDTQYF. The CDR3 DNA is TGCGCCAGCAGCTTGGGCCCTGGGGTTGGCACAGATACGCAGTATTTT. The whole variable domain, filled in from reference TRBV5-1 and TRBJ2-3, reads KAGVTQTPRYLIKTRGQQVTLSCSPISGHRSVSWYQQTPGQGLQFLFEYFSETQRNKGNFPGRFSGRQFSNSRSEMNVSTLELGDSALYLCASSLGPGVGTDTQYFGPGTRLTVL.

The chain joins TRBV5-5 to TRBJ2-3; unclear D gene. The ends were cut back, 6 bases at V and 3 bases at J, with 17 bases in the middle. The CDR3 runs 15 residues. In germline, CDR1 is SGHKS, CDR2 YYEKEE (reference sequence). The chain's CDR3 is CASTALGHSTDTQYF. The CDR3, as DNA: TGTGCCAGCACGGCCTTAGGTCATTCTACAGATACGCAGTATTTT.